The source of this TCR beta chain is a study of blood T cell repertoires in COVID-19. Overall study: The United States, Italy and Spain supplied acute and convalescent COVID-19 samples.

The CDR3 sequence is 15 residues long. Trimming stripped 4 bases from V and 4 bases from J, with 20 bases between. Germline lookup yields CDR1 GTSNPN and CDR2 SVGIG (reference sequence). As handled by the study authors: Cell counts per sample came from amplifying reference gene primers. Profiled with immunoSEQ multiplex PCR; TCRdb holds only in-frame clones, not every one. That table furnishes V, J and clone size, whereas the DNA furnished D and trimming. Here the sample spans 60,000 to 75,000 clones, roughly 85% being singletons. In its sample, this clone was seen a few times. This clonotype was sampled from a human donor in a cohort sampled during active COVID-19. Sequenced sample: peripheral blood. This chain uses TRBV30 with TRBJ2-7; possible D gene TRBD2, 5 bases. The CDR3 DNA reads as TGTGCCTGGACCCCCAACCCACAGAGGGTATACGAGCAGTACTTC. This gives the protein CAWTPNPQRVYEQYF.